One sample yielded the 5 T cell receptor beta chains listed below, sequenced in a study of cytomegalovirus exposure and HLA in healthy donors. TCRdb's copy holds only in-frame clones and misses some; the assay was immunoSEQ multiplex PCR. Among approximately 140,000 clones, about 90% were seen once, and the ten largest hold just under 8%. The specimen sequenced was PBMCs. These TCRs come from a young woman in good health and CMV-seropositive.

The chain employs TRBV6-1 and TRBJ2-5; tentatively, D is TRBD1 (6 bases). Germline V gene data show CDR1 as MNHNS and CDR2 as SASEGT. The CDR3 is made up of 14 amino acids. V gave up 5 bases and J gave up 0 bases, with 10 bases separating them. The CDR3 sequence is CASSQGTHQETQYF. The CDR3 DNA sequence: TGTGCCAGCAGTCAGGGGACGCACCAAGAGACCCAGTACTTC.

The V and J genes are TRBV18 and TRBJ1-2, with D possibly matching TRBD1 (6 bases). Germline CDR1 is KGHSH and CDR2 is LQKENI. Trimming shortened V by 3 bases and J by 6 bases, and 20 bases separated the two germline ends. The CDR3 has 16 amino acids. CDR3 loop: CASSPQRQGYDDGYTF. CDR3 nucleotide sequence: TGTGCCAGCTCACCTCAAAGGCAGGGGTACGATGATGGCTACACCTTC.

The V call is TRBV7-6, the J call TRBJ1-6; D call uncertain. This CDR3 has 15 amino acids. Trimming pared 4 bases from V and 9 bases from J, leaving 16 bases between. Germline V gene data show CDR1 as SGHVS and CDR2 as FNYEAQ. In nucleotides, the CDR3 is TGTGCCAGCAGCTCCCGTTGGGAGGTGGGTTCACCCCTCCACTTT. Protein sequence: CASSSRWEVGSPLHF.

In this sample, this clone turned up a few times. The chain recombines TRBV7-9 with TRBJ1-6; D call uncertain. Looked up from germline, CDR1 is SEHNR and CDR2 is FQNEAQ (reference sequence). Trimming left V 1 base short and J 9 bases short, with 10 bases between. This CDR3 contains 14 residues. The CDR3 loop is CASSLGHGGSPLHF. The CDR3 coding sequence is TGTGCCAGCAGCTTAGGTCACGGAGGTTCACCCCTCCACTTT. The variable domain in full, with the rest retrieved from reference TRBV7-9 and TRBJ1-6, is DTGVSQNPRHKITKRGQNVTFRCDPISEHNRLYWYRQTLGQGPEFLTYFQNEAQLEKSRLLSDRFSAERPKGSFSTLEIQRTEQGDSAMYLCASSLGHGGSPLHFGNGTRLTVT.

The rearrangement joins TRBV19 to TRBJ2-2, with D maybe TRBD1 (5 bases). Between the trimmed V and J ends, which lost 8 bases and 6 bases, there was a span of 10 bases. The CDR3 runs to 12 residues. CDR1 LNHDA and CDR2 SQIVND come from the germline V gene (reference sequence). CDR3 region: CASGLRAGELFF. For the CDR3, the DNA is TGTGCCAGTGGCCTCAGGGCCGGGGAGCTGTTTTTT.